A selection of T cell receptor beta chains follows, all from one sample in a study of cytomegalovirus exposure and HLA in healthy donors. Libraries were prepared by immunoSEQ multiplex PCR; TCRdb keeps only in-frame clonotypes and omits some of them. The sample holds around 100,000 clones; around 85% are singletons and the top ten take approximately 22%. The sample was PBMCs. These receptors all stem from a young man in good health and CMV-seropositive. Each CDR3 is given with its conserved first and last residue. D genes are given only for firm matches. Not every row has a clone size; where given, it reads once, few, many or a size class.

v_gene: TRBV6-1; abundance: NA; j_gene: TRBJ2-1; d_gene: NA; CDR3nt: TGTGCCAGCAGAGGGGCCAGCTCCTACAATGAGCAGTTCTTC; CDR3aa: CASRGASSYNEQFF
v_gene: TRBV6-5; abundance: NA; j_gene: TRBJ2-5; d_gene: NA; CDR3nt: TGTGCCAGCAGTTACGCGGGGACCCAGTACTTC; CDR3aa: CASSYAGTQYF
v_gene: TRBV29-1; abundance: NA; j_gene: TRBJ1-1; d_gene: NA; CDR3nt: TGCAGCGTTGACACGGACACGGCCTACACTGAAGCTTTCTTT; CDR3aa: CSVDTDTAYTEAFF
v_gene: TRBV28; abundance: NA; j_gene: TRBJ1-5; d_gene: TRBD1; CDR3nt: TGTGCCAGCAGTGCCGGGACAGGGCACCGCGATCAGCCCCAGCATTTT; CDR3aa: CASSAGTGHRDQPQHF
v_gene: TRBV11-2; abundance: NA; j_gene: TRBJ2-7; d_gene: TRBD2; CDR3nt: TGTGCCAGCAGTCCCGGGACTAACTACGAGCAGTACTTC; CDR3aa: CASSPGTNYEQYF
v_gene: TRBV6-1; abundance: once; j_gene: TRBJ2-1; d_gene: NA; CDR3nt: TGTGCCAGCAGTGAATACGACAGAGCGCCGAATGAGCAGTTCTTC; CDR3aa: CASSEYDRAPNEQFF
v_gene: TRBV7-3; abundance: NA; j_gene: TRBJ1-1; d_gene: TRBD1; CDR3nt: TGTGCCAGCAAACAGGGGGCACCGGACACTGAAGCTTTCTTT; CDR3aa: CASKQGAPDTEAFF
v_gene: TRBV19; abundance: NA; j_gene: TRBJ1-1; d_gene: NA; CDR3nt: TGTGCCAGTAGTTTACCGGGACATATGAACACTGAAGCTTTCTTT; CDR3aa: CASSLPGHMNTEAFF
v_gene: TRBV11-2; abundance: NA; j_gene: TRBJ2-1; d_gene: NA; CDR3nt: TGTGCCAGCAGCTTGGGAGGAGGGGGCGGTGAGCAGTTCTTC; CDR3aa: CASSLGGGGGEQFF
v_gene: TRBV4-1; abundance: NA; j_gene: TRBJ2-7; d_gene: TRBD2; CDR3nt: TGCGCCAGCAGCCGAGAGACTAGCGGGATCTCTATCTACGAGCAGTACTTC; CDR3aa: CASSRETSGISIYEQYF
v_gene: TRBV5-1; abundance: NA; j_gene: TRBJ2-4; d_gene: TRBD1; CDR3nt: TGCGCCAGCAGCTGGGACAGGGGGAGAAACATTCAGTACTTC; CDR3aa: CASSWDRGRNIQYF
v_gene: TRBV28; abundance: NA; j_gene: TRBJ1-5; d_gene: NA; CDR3nt: TGTGCCAGCAACCAAGAGGCCACGGCGCCGAGTCAGCCCCAGCATTTT; CDR3aa: CASNQEATAPSQPQHF
v_gene: TRBV6-6; abundance: NA; j_gene: TRBJ2-7; d_gene: NA; CDR3nt: TGTGCCAGCAGTTACTCCGGACAGAACTACGAGCAGTACTTC; CDR3aa: CASSYSGQNYEQYF
v_gene: TRBV6-1; abundance: NA; j_gene: TRBJ1-2; d_gene: NA; CDR3nt: TGTGCCAGCAGTGGGGGTGACAGCTCCCTTTACCGAGGCTACACCTTC; CDR3aa: CASSGGDSSLYRGYTF
v_gene: TRBV19; abundance: NA; j_gene: TRBJ1-1; d_gene: NA; CDR3nt: TGTGCCAGTAGTATCTATCGGGGGACTGAAGCTTTCTTT; CDR3aa: CASSIYRGTEAFF
v_gene: TRBV2; abundance: NA; j_gene: TRBJ2-1; d_gene: TRBD2; CDR3nt: TGTGCCAGCAGTGACCAACTAGCGGGTGAGCAGTTCTTC; CDR3aa: CASSDQLAGEQFF
v_gene: TRBV11-2; abundance: once; j_gene: TRBJ2-5; d_gene: TRBD1; CDR3nt: TGTGCCAGCAGCTCTCGGACAGGGCCTCAAGAGACCCAGTACTTC; CDR3aa: CASSSRTGPQETQYF
v_gene: TRBV18; abundance: once; j_gene: TRBJ2-5; d_gene: NA; CDR3nt: TGTGCCAGCTCACCGGCCCTTCAAGAGACCCAGTACTTC; CDR3aa: CASSPALQETQYF
v_gene: TRBV28; abundance: few; j_gene: TRBJ1-1; d_gene: TRBD1; CDR3nt: TGTGCCAGCAGTTTATTTACAGGGGTGGGCACTGAAGCTTTCTTT; CDR3aa: CASSLFTGVGTEAFF
v_gene: TRBV5-4; abundance: NA; j_gene: TRBJ2-5; d_gene: TRBD1; CDR3nt: TGTGCCAGTCACCCGGGACAGGGGGTTGGAGAGACCCAGTACTTC; CDR3aa: CASHPGQGVGETQYF
v_gene: TRBV7-6; abundance: few; j_gene: TRBJ2-7; d_gene: TRBD2; CDR3nt: TGTGCCAGCAGCCCCGGCACTAGCGGGCCCACCGTATCCTACGAGCAGTACTTC; CDR3aa: CASSPGTSGPTVSYEQYF
v_gene: TRBV18; abundance: few; j_gene: TRBJ1-2; d_gene: NA; CDR3nt: TGTGCCAGCTCACCACAGGGGTTGGAGGGCTACACCTTC; CDR3aa: CASSPQGLEGYTF
v_gene: TRBV28; abundance: NA; j_gene: TRBJ1-4; d_gene: TRBD1; CDR3nt: TGTGCCAGCAGTTCCCCGACAGGGATGGGGGAAAAACTGTTTTTT; CDR3aa: CASSSPTGMGEKLFF